This TCR beta chain came from a study of shared clonotypes between healthy human individuals. Study-level background: With ages of 18 to 49, the donors were a couple of women and a few men. Study findings and constraints: Researchers sampled blood only, noting tissue repertoires likely differ. Having only a few donors restricted how much genetic and exposure-history diversity was captured.

Details on this clone: The target antigen is unknown.

Germline CDR1 and CDR2: SGDLS and YYNGEE. The trim removed 3 bases at V and 5 bases at J, leaving 6 bases unmatched. There are 15 residues in the CDR3. Profiling relied on immunoSEQ multiplex PCR, and the TCRdb table lists in-frame clones only, not all of them. The sample yields approximately 480,000 clones, about 79% seen once. The sequence was obtained from a woman aged 40 to 55 in good health. Some clones in this sample may be carry-over from other donors' samples. This chain connects TRBV9 to TRBJ2-2; 8 bases align to TRBD1. The source material was PBMCs. The CDR3 sequence: CASSGGQGLTGELFF. The CDR3 DNA sequence: TGTGCCAGCAGCGGAGGACAGGGATTAACCGGGGAGCTGTTTTTT.